This entry is about one T cell receptor (beta chain). The data were produced by immunoSEQ multiplex PCR, yet TCRdb's version contains in-frame clones alone and is incomplete. This sample yields about 710,000 clones, of which roughly two thirds are seen a single time; about 1.8% belongs to the top ten. V lost 4 bases, J lost 7 bases, and 5 bases stayed unmatched. The CDR3 is made up of 15 amino acids. CDR1 is SGHRS, CDR2 YFSETQ, per germline. The sample comes from a study of shared clonotypes between healthy human individuals. Sequences were obtained from memory CD4+ T cells sorted from blood. This sample's subset: CD45RA-negative fraction. This chain links TRBV5-1 with TRBJ1-4; 12 bases match TRBD1. The receptor was isolated from a woman aged 25 to 39 in good health. In DNA form, the CDR3 reads TGCGCCAGCAGCAGGTCGGGACAGGGGGCTGAAAAACTGTTTTTT. Translated, it gives CASSRSGQGAEKLFF.